The clone carrying this T cell receptor (beta chain) has only a few counts. Its specificity is unknown. The germline V gene has CDR1 MNHEY and CDR2 SVGAGI. The CDR3 spans 13 residues. Trimming cost V 5 bases and J 5 bases; bases outside gene matches: 5. The source material, RNA transcripts, was used to amplify TCR beta CDR3 regions. First-round RT-PCR targeting the TCR CDR3 was performed with the HTBI primer set. TCRdb used MiXCR to reprocess the multiplex PCR reads, holding one entry per CDR3 protein. The table lists around 700,000 distinct CDR3 sequences, approximately 40% of them singletons, with around 31% in the top ten. This entry is derived from a study of T cells in Graves' hyperthyroidism and ophthalmopathy. Overall study context: The blood sample was taken at first diagnosis, before treatment began. Broader study findings: Blood samples included most of the expanded thyroid clonotypes exceeding 0.001.

It was considered stable Graves' hyperthyroidism when ophthalmopathy did not progress within 18 months. The diagnostic basis comprised clinical symptoms, serum thyroxine and TRAb, thyroid ultrasound and orbital computed tomography. The TCR sequence derives from a woman between 35 and 50 years old with Graves' hyperthyroidism. V and J are TRBV6-5 and TRBJ1-1, with 7 bases fitting TRBD1. The sequenced sample consisted of blood. The CDR3 coding sequence is TGTGCCAGCAGTCGAGAGGGGGCGACTGAAGCTTTCTTT. It is translated as CASSREGATEAFF.